This TCR beta chain is drawn from a study of vaccination effects on CD4 cells after COVID-19. Study-wide context: Two convalescent donors provided samples 16 days and one week before vaccination.

About this clone: What it binds is unknown.

The V segment lost 3 bases and the J segment 2 bases; nucleotides outside the gene matches: 5. The CDR3 totals 14 residues. From germline, CDR1 is SGHDT and CDR2 YYEEEE. Antigen-specific CD4+ T cells were expanded with viral peptide pools in the ViraFEST assay before sequencing. On roughly day 9 of culture, CD4+ T cells were separated out. Their SARS-CoV-2 infection, verified by PCR, occurred between March and December 2020. PBMC were cultured at around 2 million per well with about 10 IU/ml IL-2 and around 10 ug/ml peptides. TCRdb's table, derived via immunoSEQ multiplex PCR, lists solely in-frame clones and lacks some. Of about 26,000 clones in the sample, about 80% are singletons; the top ten hold 15% to 20%.

V is TRBV5-6 and J is TRBJ2-7; 7 bases line up with TRBD1. This receptor was taken from a human donor who had a prior SARS-CoV-2 infection. Sequencing was performed on CD4+ T cells from PBMCs cultured with HCoV-NL63 spike peptides, taken before COVID-19 vaccination. Here the CDR3 DNA reads TGTGCCAGCAGCTCAGCCGGGACAGCCTACGAGCAGTACTTC. Amino acids: CASSSAGTAYEQYF.